Each of the 28 T cell receptor beta chains below was sequenced from the same sample in a study of beta chain features in type 1 diabetes. The study's findings and limits: Moderate yet significant TCRB CDR3 shortening was seen in Type 1 diabetes patients in all four CD4+ subsets.

What these receptors recognize is not known. Expressed TCRB transcripts were sequenced, since all the RNA that had been isolated was reverse transcribed. TCRdb's table, derived via immunoSEQ multiplex PCR, lists solely in-frame clones and lacks some. The sample includes 500,000 to 650,000 clones, roughly 12% of them seen just once. Specimen: naive CD4+ T cells from blood. Source of these receptors: a man aged 30 to 45 with type 1 diabetes.

This chain uses TRBV27 with TRBJ2-6; 10 bases agree with TRBD2. Germline V gene sequence: CDR1 MNHEY, CDR2 SMNVEV (reference sequence). This CDR3 is 17 amino acids long. V was pared by 6 bases and J by 0 bases, with 5 bases of the junction left unmatched. The CDR3 region is CASRPSGGASGANVLTF. The CDR3 nucleotides read TGTGCCAGCAGACCCAGCGGGGGGGCCTCTGGGGCCAACGTCCTGACTTTC.

This clone was seen more than once but under ten times. The chain recombines TRBV30 with TRBJ2-5; the D call may be TRBD1 or TRBD2 (6 bases each). Trimming removed 1 base from V and 4 bases from J, with 10 bases in between. The germline gives CDR1 GTSNPN, CDR2 SVGIG (reference sequence). CDR3 length equals 13 residues. The CDR3 DNA is TGTGCCTGGAGTGAGGGGGGCGGAGAGACCCAGTACTTC. Protein product: CAWSEGGGETQYF.

This clone turned up a few times. Other DNA sequences in the sample encode the same CDR3. The chain is built from TRBV28 and TRBJ2-5; 7 positions match TRBD1. The germline gives CDR1 MDHEN, CDR2 SYDVKM. V was clipped by 4 bases and J by 2 bases; unmatched bases: 4. The CDR3 loop spans 14 amino acids. This CDR3 is CASSSPDRQETQYF. As DNA, the CDR3 is TGTGCCAGCAGTTCCCCGGACAGGCAAGAGACCCAGTACTTC.

This clone was seen a handful of times. Other DNA sequences of this sample code for an identical CDR3. V is TRBV11-2 and J is TRBJ2-5; no clear D gene. CDR1 and CDR2 from the germline V gene are SGHAT and FQNNGV. The length of the CDR3 is 11 residues. V gave up 4 bases and J gave up 2 bases, with 2 bases separating them. In nucleotides, the CDR3 is TGTGCCAGCAGCTCACAAGAGACCCAGTACTTC. This translates into CASSSQETQYF.

This clone was found a few times. The rearrangement joins TRBV28 to TRBJ2-7; D not resolved. CDR3 size: 12 residues. V lost 5 bases to trimming and J lost 5 bases, with 10 bases between them. Per the germline V gene, CDR1 is MDHEN and CDR2 is SYDVKM. This chain's CDR3 is CASSGRADEQYF. The CDR3, as DNA: TGTGCCAGCAGTGGACGGGCAGACGAGCAGTACTTC.

The chain combines TRBV5-1 with TRBJ2-1; 8 bases agree with TRBD2. Losses at the gene ends were 4 bases for V and 4 bases for J; bases not matched to a gene: 4. Germline V gives CDR1 SGHRS, CDR2 YFSETQ. The CDR3 consists of 14 residues. The CDR3 coding sequence is TGCGCCAGCAGCGCTAGCGGGCTGTACAATGAGCAGTTCTTC. Translating gives CASSASGLYNEQFF.

This clone was detected a few times. The V and J genes are TRBV1 and TRBJ2-4. TRBV1 is annotated as a pseudogene. The CDR3 has 12 residues. The CDR3 region has the DNA TGCACCAGCAGCCCCCCCCATGGAATTCAGTACTTC. This translates into CTSSPPHGIQYF.

This clone was detected a few times. This sequence joins TRBV4-3 and TRBJ2-5, with D perhaps matching TRBD2 (7 bases). The V end lost 5 bases, the J end lost 5 bases, and 18 bases lay between the germline ends. Germline CDR1 reads LGHNA; CDR2 reads YSLEER. The CDR3 is made up of 15 amino acids. CDR3 sequence reads: CASSANWGGLETQYF. DNA for the CDR3: TGCGCCAGCAGCGCCAATTGGGGGGGGCTGGAGACCCAGTACTTC.

This clone came up a few times. Other DNA sequences in the sample encode the same CDR3. J is TRBJ2-5 and V is TRBV9; D not resolved. V lost 1 base and J lost 1, with 5 bases in between. CDR1 and CDR2 from the germline V gene are SGDLS and YYNGEE. This CDR3 has 13 amino acids. CDR3 loop: CASSVSAQETQYF. The CDR3 DNA sequence: TGTGCCAGCAGCGTAAGCGCCCAAGAGACCCAGTACTTC.

The rearrangement links TRBV7-9 to TRBJ1-6, with no clear D. V lost 5 bases and J 7 bases, leaving 15 bases between the germline ends. The CDR3 extends over 15 amino acids. Per germline, CDR1 SEHNR and CDR2 FQNEAQ (reference sequence). The CDR3 loop reads CASSPDGDANSPLHF. For the CDR3, the DNA is TGTGCCAGCAGCCCGGACGGGGATGCGAATTCACCCCTCCACTTT.

The sample holds a few counts of this clone. The chain links TRBV5-4 to TRBJ2-5; D unresolved. Deletions cut 4 bases from V and 2 bases from J, with 9 bases between. The CDR3 contains 13 residues. Germline loops: CDR1 SGHNT, CDR2 YYREEE (reference sequence). CDR3 DNA sequence: TGTGCCAGCAGCCCACGACCGCAAGAGACCCAGTACTTC. It is translated as CASSPRPQETQYF.

V is TRBV7-9 and J is TRBJ1-1, with TRBD1 matching 7 bases. Germline CDR1 is SEHNR and CDR2 is FQNEAQ (reference sequence). Trimming removed 4 bases from V and 6 bases from J; junction bases left unmatched: 5. The CDR3 is 13 residues long. The chain's CDR3 is CASSSKGASEAFF. CDR3 DNA sequence: TGTGCCAGCAGCTCAAAGGGGGCCTCTGAAGCTTTCTTT.

This sequence joins TRBV21-1 and TRBJ1-5. TRBV21-1 is reported as a pseudogene. There are 17 residues in the CDR3. CDR3 in DNA: TGTGCCAGCAGCAAAGCGCTTCCCTCCGTGAGCAATCAGCCCCAGCATTTT. Translated: CASSKALPSVSNQPQHF.

This clone was counted between two and nine times. The chain is built from TRBV7-2 and TRBJ2-1; 8 nucleotides match TRBD2. Germline V gene data show CDR1 as SGHTA and CDR2 as FQGNSA. The CDR3 consists of 15 residues. V gave up 5 bases and J gave up 4 bases; unmatched junction bases: 7. CDR3 bases: TGTGCCAGCAGCATCGGGGGGGTATCTTACAATGAGCAGTTCTTC. Protein sequence: CASSIGGVSYNEQFF.

This chain links TRBV13 with TRBJ2-7, with 8 nucleotides matching TRBD1. Germline V gene lookup returns CDR1 PRHDT and CDR2 FYEKMQ (reference sequence). The V segment lost 5 bases and the J segment 0 bases; nucleotides outside the gene matches: 15. CDR3 length: 18 amino acids. In nucleotides, the CDR3 is TGTGCCAGCAGCATCACCTTACAGCTGGACAGGGTCTCCTACGAGCAGTACTTC. It is translated as CASSITLQLDRVSYEQYF.

Details on this clone: Other DNA sequences in the same sample also yield this CDR3. The V and J genes are TRBV11-2 and TRBJ1-2; no definite D call. The CDR3 runs 13 residues. Trimming removed 3 bases from V and 5 bases from J, with 10 bases in between. CDR1 and CDR2 from the germline V gene are SGHAT and FQNNGV. In nucleotides, the CDR3 is TGTGCCAGCAGCTTCACCGGGGATTATGGCTACACCTTC. It is translated as CASSFTGDYGYTF.

This clone occurred once. The junction differs from germline at one of its ends, possibly a read error. The chain has TRBV5-1 and TRBJ1-2, with a weak D call TRBD1 (5 bases). The CDR3 is 13 residues long. CDR1 is SGHRS and CDR2 is YFSETQ in the germline V gene. CDR3: CASSDPGRTSQSF. CDR3 sequence (DNA): TGCGCCAGCAGCGATCCGGGGAGGACATCCCAGTCCTTC. Drawing the rest from reference TRBV5-1 and TRBJ1-2, the complete variable domain is KAGVTQTPRYLIKTRGQQVTLSCSPISGHRSVSWYQQTPGQGLQFLFEYFSETQRNKGNFPGRFSGRQFSNSRSEMNVSTLELGDSALYLCASSDPGRTSQSFGSGTRLTVV.

This clone was seen only a few times. The chain has TRBV7-2 and TRBJ2-7; D gene uncertain. Germline CDR1 SGHTA, CDR2 FQGNSA. The length of the CDR3 is 16 residues. Trimming cost V 2 bases and J 0 bases, with 14 bases left between them. CDR3 amino acids: CASSLRLRPSSYEQYF. CDR3 nucleotides: TGTGCCAGCAGCTTAAGGCTCAGGCCTAGCTCCTACGAGCAGTACTTC.

The rearrangement joins TRBV7-9 to TRBJ2-1; TRBD2 matches at 7 bases. CDR1 is SEHNR, CDR2 FQNEAQ, per germline (reference sequence). Trimming removed 3 bases from V and 7 bases from J; junction bases left unmatched: 12. The CDR3 consists of 16 residues. The CDR3 reads CASSLGGAGPDNEQFF. The CDR3 DNA reads TGTGCCAGCAGCTTGGGAGGAGCGGGGCCAGATAATGAGCAGTTCTTC.

This chain connects TRBV4-3 to TRBJ1-2, with D tentatively TRBD1 (5 bases). Germline V CDR1 and CDR2: LGHNA, YSLEER. V gave up 0 bases and J gave up 3 bases, with 11 bases separating them. This CDR3 comprises 15 residues. The CDR3: CASSQDLEGHYGYTF. CDR3 DNA: TGCGCCAGCAGCCAAGATCTGGAGGGACACTATGGCTACACCTTC.

The table lists this clone with a few counts. V gene TRBV6-4 combines with J gene TRBJ2-1, with 9 positions matching TRBD1. The CDR3 runs to 14 residues. Germline CDR1 is MRHNA and CDR2 is SNTAGT. J lost 5 bases, V lost 5 bases, and 4 bases had no gene match. This CDR3 is CASSKTGGNNEQFF. The CDR3 bases are TGTGCCAGCAGTAAAACAGGGGGCAACAATGAGCAGTTCTTC.

This rearrangement joins TRBV9 to TRBJ2-5; 10 nucleotides match TRBD1. V shed 2 bases, J shed 3 bases, and the junction held 4 bases outside the gene matches. This CDR3 comprises 15 residues. Germline CDR1 and CDR2: SGDLS and YYNGEE. This chain's CDR3 is CASSVSGQGKETQYF. The CDR3 region has the DNA TGTGCCAGCAGCGTCTCGGGACAGGGGAAAGAGACCCAGTACTTC.

This clone was detected a few times. The chain joins TRBV19 to TRBJ1-4, with 8 bases identical to TRBD1. Looked up from germline, CDR1 is LNHDA and CDR2 is SQIVND (reference sequence). CDR3 length: 14 residues. V lost 6 bases to trimming and J lost 8 bases; unmatched junction nucleotides: 8. CDR3 nucleotide sequence: TGTGCCAGTAGCCAACAGGGGGGAGAGGAAAAACTGTTTTTT. Protein: CASSQQGGEEKLFF. Drawing the rest from reference TRBV19 and TRBJ1-4, the complete variable domain is DGGITQSPKYLFRKEGQNVTLSCEQNLNHDAMYWYRQDPGQGLRLIYYSQIVNDFQKGDIAEGYSVSREKKESFPLTVTSAQKNPTAFYLCASSQQGGEEKLFFGSGTQLSVL.

The J gene is TRBJ2-2, the V gene TRBV11-2; 8 positions match TRBD2. Trimming cost V 3 bases and J 9 bases; bases outside gene matches: 6. The germline CDR1 and CDR2 sequences are SGHAT and FQNNGV. This CDR3 has 14 amino acids. The CDR3 sequence: CASSFRGGSRELFF. Written as DNA, the CDR3 is TGTGCCAGCAGCTTCCGGGGGGGCAGTAGGGAGCTGTTTTTT.

This chain joins TRBV11-2 and TRBJ1-4, with unresolved D. Germline V gene lookup returns CDR1 SGHAT and CDR2 FQNNGV. V lost 3 bases to trimming and J lost 5 bases, with 13 bases between them. This CDR3 spans 15 amino acids. The DNA of the CDR3 is TGTGCCAGCAGCTTGTCCCTAGCGGGGAATGAAAAACTGTTTTTT. Translating gives CASSLSLAGNEKLFF.

This chain joins TRBV7-2 and TRBJ2-7; D unresolved. CDR1 and CDR2 (germline): SGHTA, FQGNSA. Trimming took 3 bases from V and 2 from J, leaving 14 bases between them. CDR3 size: 15 residues. The CDR3: CASSFSPASAYEQYF. Written as DNA, the CDR3 is TGTGCCAGCAGCTTCAGTCCCGCGTCCGCCTACGAGCAGTACTTC.

J is TRBJ2-3 and V is TRBV11-2; 7 bases are shared with TRBD2. The CDR3 length is 17 residues. Looked up from germline, CDR1 is SGHAT and CDR2 is FQNNGV. With V trimmed by 2 bases and J by 3 bases, 11 bases remained unmatched. The CDR3 region is CASSLRRASGDTDTQYF. The CDR3 nucleotides read TGTGCCAGCAGCTTAAGGAGGGCTAGCGGAGATACAGATACGCAGTATTTT.

This chain uses TRBV13 with TRBJ2-1; 9 bases match TRBD1. This CDR3 is 19 amino acids long. Germline trimming cut 5 bases from V and 7 bases from J; bases unmatched to any gene: 21. Looked up from germline, CDR1 is PRHDT and CDR2 is FYEKMQ (reference sequence). The DNA for the CDR3 is TGTGCCAGCAGCAAACTCGGGACAGGGTTATGGTCCGAAACTAATGAGCAGTTCTTC. Its translation: CASSKLGTGLWSETNEQFF. The full variable domain, rest sourced from reference TRBV13 and TRBJ2-1, is AAGVIQSPRHLIKEKRETATLKCYPIPRHDTVYWYQQGPGQDPQFLISFYEKMQSDKGSIPDRFSAQQFSDYHSELNMSSLELGDSALYFCASSKLGTGLWSETNEQFFGPGTRLTVL.